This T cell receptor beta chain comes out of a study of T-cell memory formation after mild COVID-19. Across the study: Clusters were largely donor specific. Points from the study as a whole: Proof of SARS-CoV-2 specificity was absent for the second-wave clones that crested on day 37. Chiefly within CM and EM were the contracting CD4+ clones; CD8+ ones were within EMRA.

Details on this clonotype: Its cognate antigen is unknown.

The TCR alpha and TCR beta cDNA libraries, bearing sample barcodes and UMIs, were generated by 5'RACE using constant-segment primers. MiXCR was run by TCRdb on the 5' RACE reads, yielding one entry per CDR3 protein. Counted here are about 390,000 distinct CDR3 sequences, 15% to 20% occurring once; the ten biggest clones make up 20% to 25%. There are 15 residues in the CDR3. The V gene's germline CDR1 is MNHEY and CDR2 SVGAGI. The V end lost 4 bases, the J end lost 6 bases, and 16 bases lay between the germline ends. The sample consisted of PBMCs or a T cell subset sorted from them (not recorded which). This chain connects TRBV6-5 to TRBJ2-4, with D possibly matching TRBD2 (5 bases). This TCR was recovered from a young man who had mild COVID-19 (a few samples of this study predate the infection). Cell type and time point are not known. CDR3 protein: CASSSSYGERNIQYF. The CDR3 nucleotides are TGTGCCAGCAGTTCCTCCTATGGGGAGAGAAACATTCAGTACTTC.